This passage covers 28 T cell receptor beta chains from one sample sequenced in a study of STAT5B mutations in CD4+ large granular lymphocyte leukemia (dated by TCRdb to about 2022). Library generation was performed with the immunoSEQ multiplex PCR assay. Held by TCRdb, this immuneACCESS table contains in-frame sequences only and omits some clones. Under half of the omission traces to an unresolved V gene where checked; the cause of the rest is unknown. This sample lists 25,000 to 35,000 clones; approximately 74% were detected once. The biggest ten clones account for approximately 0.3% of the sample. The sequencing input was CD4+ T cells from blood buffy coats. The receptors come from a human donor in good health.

DNA for the CDR3: TGCAGCGTTGTCGGCTTAAGTACCGGGGAGCTGTTTTTT. Encoded protein: CSVVGLSTGELFF. This chain connects TRBV29-1 to TRBJ2-2; D remains ambiguous. Per the germline V gene, CDR1 is SQVTM and CDR2 is ANQGSEA. Deletions cut 4 bases from V and 5 bases from J, with 11 bases between. The CDR3 is made up of 13 amino acids.

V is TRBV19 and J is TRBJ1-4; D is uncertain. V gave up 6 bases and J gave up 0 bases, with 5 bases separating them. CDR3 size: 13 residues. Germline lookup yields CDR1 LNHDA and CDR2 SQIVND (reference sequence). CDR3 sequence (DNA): TGTGCCAGTAGCCAAGCAACTAATGAAAAACTGTTTTTT. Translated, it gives CASSQATNEKLFF.

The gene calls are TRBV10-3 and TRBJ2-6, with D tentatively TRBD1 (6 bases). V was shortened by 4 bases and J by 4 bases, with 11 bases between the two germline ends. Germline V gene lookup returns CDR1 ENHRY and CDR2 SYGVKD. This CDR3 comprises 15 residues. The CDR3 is CAISGKGEGANVLTF. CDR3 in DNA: TGTGCCATCAGTGGGAAGGGGGAAGGGGCCAACGTCCTGACTTTC.

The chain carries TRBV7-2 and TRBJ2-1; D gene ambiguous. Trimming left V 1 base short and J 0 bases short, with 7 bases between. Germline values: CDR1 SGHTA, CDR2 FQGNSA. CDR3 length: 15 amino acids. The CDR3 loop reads CASSLDSSSYNEQFF. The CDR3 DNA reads TGTGCCAGCAGCTTAGACTCTAGCTCCTACAATGAGCAGTTCTTC.

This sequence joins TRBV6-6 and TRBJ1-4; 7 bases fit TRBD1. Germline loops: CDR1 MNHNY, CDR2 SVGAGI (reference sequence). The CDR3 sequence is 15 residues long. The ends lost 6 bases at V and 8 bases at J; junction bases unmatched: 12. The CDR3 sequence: CASRPNTGAGEKLFF. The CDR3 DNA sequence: TGTGCCAGCAGACCAAATACAGGGGCCGGCGAAAAACTGTTTTTT.

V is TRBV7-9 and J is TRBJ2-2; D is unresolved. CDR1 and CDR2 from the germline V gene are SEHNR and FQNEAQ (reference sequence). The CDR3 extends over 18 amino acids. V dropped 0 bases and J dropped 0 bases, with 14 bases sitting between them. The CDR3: CASSLALWRRPNTGELFF. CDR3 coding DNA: TGTGCCAGCAGCTTAGCGCTTTGGAGACGGCCGAACACCGGGGAGCTGTTTTTT.

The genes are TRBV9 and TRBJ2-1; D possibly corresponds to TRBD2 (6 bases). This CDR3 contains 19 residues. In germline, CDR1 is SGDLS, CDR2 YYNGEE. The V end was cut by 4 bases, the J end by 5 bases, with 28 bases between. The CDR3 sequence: CASSPPYSGYRGGDNEQFF. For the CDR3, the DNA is TGTGCCAGCAGCCCCCCCTACTCCGGGTACCGCGGCGGGGACAATGAGCAGTTCTTC. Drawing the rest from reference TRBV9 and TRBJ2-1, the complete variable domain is DSGVTQTPKHLITATGQRVTLRCSPRSGDLSVYWYQQSLDQGLQFLIQYYNGEERAKGNILERFSAQQFPDLHSELNLSSLELGDSALYFCASSPPYSGYRGGDNEQFFGPGTRLTVL.

The CDR3 coding sequence is TGTGCCAGTAGTATGAGGGCAGGGGGCGCTTTGAACTATGGCTACACCTTC. Translating gives CASSMRAGGALNYGYTF. The chain has TRBV19 and TRBJ1-2; 8 bases match TRBD1. In germline, CDR1 is LNHDA, CDR2 SQIVND (reference sequence). V shed 3 bases, J shed 2 bases, and the junction held 11 bases outside the gene matches. This CDR3 region has 17 residues.

The chain's CDR3 is CASSSVATDTQYF. CDR3 nucleotides: TGTGCCAGCAGCTCCGTCGCCACAGATACGCAGTATTTT. The chain employs TRBV5-4 and TRBJ2-3; D is unresolved. Germline V gene lookup returns CDR1 SGHNT and CDR2 YYREEE (reference sequence). The CDR3 totals 13 residues. V dropped 3 bases and J dropped 2 bases, with 7 bases sitting between them.

CDR3 region: CASSPTDSGNTIYF. CDR3 in DNA: TGTGCCAGCTCACCGACGGACTCTGGAAACACCATATATTTT. J is TRBJ1-3 and V is TRBV18; D is undetermined. The CDR3 is 14 amino acids. Germline values: CDR1 KGHSH, CDR2 LQKENI. Deletions cut 3 bases from V and 0 bases from J, with 6 bases between.

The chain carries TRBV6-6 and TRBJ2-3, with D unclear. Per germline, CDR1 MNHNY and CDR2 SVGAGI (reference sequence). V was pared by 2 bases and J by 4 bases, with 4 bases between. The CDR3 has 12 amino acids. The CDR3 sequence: CASSYLADTQYF. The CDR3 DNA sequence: TGTGCCAGCAGTTACCTGGCAGATACGCAGTATTTT.

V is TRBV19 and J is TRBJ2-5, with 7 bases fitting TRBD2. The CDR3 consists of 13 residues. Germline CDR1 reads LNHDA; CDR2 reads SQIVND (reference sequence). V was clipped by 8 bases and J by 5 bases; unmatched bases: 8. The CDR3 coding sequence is TGTGCCAGTTCAAGTCTAGCGGTGGAGACCCAGTACTTC. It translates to CASSSLAVETQYF.

The CDR3, as DNA: TGCGCCAGCAGCACCGCAGGGGATTCACCCCTCCACTTT. The encoded protein is CASSTAGDSPLHF. The chain employs TRBV5-1 and TRBJ1-6; D is perhaps TRBD1 (6 bases). The CDR3 length is 13 residues. Germline V gene data show CDR1 as SGHRS and CDR2 as YFSETQ. V was clipped by 4 bases and J by 8 bases, with 10 bases between them. The full variable domain, its missing parts supplied by reference TRBV5-1 and TRBJ1-6, is KAGVTQTPRYLIKTRGQQVTLSCSPISGHRSVSWYQQTPGQGLQFLFEYFSETQRNKGNFPGRFSGRQFSNSRSEMNVSTLELGDSALYLCASSTAGDSPLHFGNGTRLTVT.

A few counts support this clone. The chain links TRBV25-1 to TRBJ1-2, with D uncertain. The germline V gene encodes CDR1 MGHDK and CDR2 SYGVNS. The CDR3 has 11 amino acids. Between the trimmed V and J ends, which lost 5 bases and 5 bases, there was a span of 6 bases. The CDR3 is CASSIGYGYTF. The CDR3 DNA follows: TGTGCCAGCAGTATAGGGTATGGCTACACCTTC.

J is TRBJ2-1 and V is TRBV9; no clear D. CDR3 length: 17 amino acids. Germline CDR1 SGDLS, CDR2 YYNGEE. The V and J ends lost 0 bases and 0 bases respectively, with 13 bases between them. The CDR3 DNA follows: TGTGCCAGCAGCGTAGCTTCGGACGGGTTCTCCTACAATGAGCAGTTCTTC. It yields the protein CASSVASDGFSYNEQFF.

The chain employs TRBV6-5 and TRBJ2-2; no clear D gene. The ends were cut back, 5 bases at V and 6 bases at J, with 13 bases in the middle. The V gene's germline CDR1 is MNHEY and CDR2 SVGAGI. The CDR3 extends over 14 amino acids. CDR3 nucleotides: TGTGCCAGCAGTCCATTCCTATCAGCCGGGGAGCTGTTTTTT. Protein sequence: CASSPFLSAGELFF.

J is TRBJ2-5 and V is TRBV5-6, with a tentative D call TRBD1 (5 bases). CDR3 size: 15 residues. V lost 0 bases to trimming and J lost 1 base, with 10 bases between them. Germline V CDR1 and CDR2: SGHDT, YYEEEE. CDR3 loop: CASSLVAGPQETQYF. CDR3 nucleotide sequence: TGTGCCAGCAGCTTGGTGGCAGGGCCCCAAGAGACCCAGTACTTC.

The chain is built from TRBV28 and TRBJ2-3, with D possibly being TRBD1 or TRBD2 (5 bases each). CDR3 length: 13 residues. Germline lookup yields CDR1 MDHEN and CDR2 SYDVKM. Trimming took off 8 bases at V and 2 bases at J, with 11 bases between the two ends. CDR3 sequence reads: CASSGRITDTQYF. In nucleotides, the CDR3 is TGTGCCAGCTCGGGACGGATCACAGATACGCAGTATTTT.

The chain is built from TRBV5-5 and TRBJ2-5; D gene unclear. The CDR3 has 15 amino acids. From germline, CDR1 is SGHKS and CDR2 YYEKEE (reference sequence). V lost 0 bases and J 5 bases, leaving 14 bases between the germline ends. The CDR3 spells CASSLDSQKGETQYF. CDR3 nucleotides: TGTGCCAGCAGCTTGGATAGCCAGAAAGGGGAGACCCAGTACTTC.

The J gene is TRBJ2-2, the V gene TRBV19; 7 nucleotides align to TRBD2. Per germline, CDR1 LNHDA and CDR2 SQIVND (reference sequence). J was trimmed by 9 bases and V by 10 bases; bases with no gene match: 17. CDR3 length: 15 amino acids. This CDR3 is CAIRGGSPIFRELFF. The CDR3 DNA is TGTGCCATCCGGGGCGGGAGTCCTATTTTCCGGGAGCTGTTTTTT.

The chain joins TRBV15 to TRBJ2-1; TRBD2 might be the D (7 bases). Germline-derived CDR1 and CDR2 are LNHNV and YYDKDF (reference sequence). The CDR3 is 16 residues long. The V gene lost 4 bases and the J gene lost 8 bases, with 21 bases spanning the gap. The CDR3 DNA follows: TGTGCCACCAGCAAACGCGACCGTCCGGGGGGCTATGAGCAGTTCTTC. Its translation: CATSKRDRPGGYEQFF.

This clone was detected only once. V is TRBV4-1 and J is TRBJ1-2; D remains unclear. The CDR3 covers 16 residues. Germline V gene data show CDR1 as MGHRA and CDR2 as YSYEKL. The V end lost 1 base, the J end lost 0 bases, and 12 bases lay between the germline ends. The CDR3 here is CASSQVNSLPNYGYTF. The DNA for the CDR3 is TGCGCCAGCAGCCAAGTGAACAGCCTACCTAACTATGGCTACACCTTC.

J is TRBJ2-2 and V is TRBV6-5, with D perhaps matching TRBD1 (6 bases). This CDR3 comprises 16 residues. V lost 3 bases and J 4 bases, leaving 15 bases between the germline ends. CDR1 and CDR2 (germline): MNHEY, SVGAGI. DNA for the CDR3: TGTGCCAGCAGTTATATAACAGGGCGCGGCACCGGGGAGCTGTTTTTT. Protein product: CASSYITGRGTGELFF.

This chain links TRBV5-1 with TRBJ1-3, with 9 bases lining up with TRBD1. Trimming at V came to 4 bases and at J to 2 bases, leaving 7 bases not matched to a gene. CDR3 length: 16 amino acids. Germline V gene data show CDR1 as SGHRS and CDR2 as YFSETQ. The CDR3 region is CASSGGTGFTGNTIYF. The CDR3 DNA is TGCGCCAGCAGCGGAGGGACAGGGTTTACTGGAAACACCATATATTTT.

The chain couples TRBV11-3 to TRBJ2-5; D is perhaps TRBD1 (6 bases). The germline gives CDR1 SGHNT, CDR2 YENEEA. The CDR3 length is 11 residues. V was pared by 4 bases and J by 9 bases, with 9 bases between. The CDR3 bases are TGTGCCAGCAGCTCAGGGGTGGCCCAGTACTTC. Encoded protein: CASSSGVAQYF.

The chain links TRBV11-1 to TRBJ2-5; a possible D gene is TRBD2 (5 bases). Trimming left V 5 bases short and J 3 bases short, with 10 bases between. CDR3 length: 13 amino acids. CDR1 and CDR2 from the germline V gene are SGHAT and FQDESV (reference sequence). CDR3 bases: TGTGCCAGCAGCCCCCGGGGAGAAGAGACCCAGTACTTC. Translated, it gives CASSPRGEETQYF.

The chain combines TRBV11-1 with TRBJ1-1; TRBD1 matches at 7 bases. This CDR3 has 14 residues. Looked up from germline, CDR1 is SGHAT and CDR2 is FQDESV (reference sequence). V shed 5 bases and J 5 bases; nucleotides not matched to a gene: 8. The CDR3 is CASSIRQGETEAFF. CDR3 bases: TGTGCCAGCAGCATCCGACAGGGAGAGACTGAAGCTTTCTTT.

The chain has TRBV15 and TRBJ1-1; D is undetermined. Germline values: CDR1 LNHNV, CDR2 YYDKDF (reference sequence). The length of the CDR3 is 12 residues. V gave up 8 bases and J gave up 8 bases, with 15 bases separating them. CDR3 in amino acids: CATSTGFVEAFF. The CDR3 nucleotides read TGTGCCACCTCGACGGGGTTTGTAGAAGCTTTCTTT.